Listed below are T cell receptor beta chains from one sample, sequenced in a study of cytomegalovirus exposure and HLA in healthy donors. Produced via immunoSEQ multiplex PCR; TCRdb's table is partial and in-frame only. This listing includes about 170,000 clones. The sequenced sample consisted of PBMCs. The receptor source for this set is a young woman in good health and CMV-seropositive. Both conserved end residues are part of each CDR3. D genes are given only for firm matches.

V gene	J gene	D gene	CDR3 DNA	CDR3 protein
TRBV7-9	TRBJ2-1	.	TGTGCCAGCAGCTTAGGGACTACGAATGAGCAGTTCTTC	CASSLGTTNEQFF
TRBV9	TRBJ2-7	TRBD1	TGTGCCAGCAGCGTAGGGGGGACAGGGGACGAGCAGTACTTC	CASSVGGTGDEQYF
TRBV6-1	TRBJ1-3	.	TGTGCCATCTTGGTCCTTGAGAGCACCATATATTTT	CAILVLESTIYF
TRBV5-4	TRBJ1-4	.	TGTGCCAGCAGCCTAAAAAACGGGGTGAGTGAGGAAAAACTGTTTTTT	CASSLKNGVSEEKLFF
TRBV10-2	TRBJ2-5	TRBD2	TGCGCCAGCGGGAGAGAGGCTAGCGGTAAGAGGAAAGAGACCCAGTACTTC	CASGREASGKRKETQYF
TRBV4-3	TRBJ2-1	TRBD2	TGCGCCAGCAGCCAAGTAGCGGGGGGGTACAATGAGCAGCTCTTC	CASSQVAGGYNEQLF
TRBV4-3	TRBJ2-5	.	TGCGCCAGCAGCCAAGATTTTGTCCGGGGTCAGACCCAGTACTTC	CASSQDFVRGQTQYF
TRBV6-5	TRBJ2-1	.	TGTGCCAGCAGTTATTCGGGGTCGGGGAGTTTTGAGCAGTTCTTC	CASSYSGSGSFEQFF
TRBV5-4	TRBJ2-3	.	TGTGCCAGCAGCTCTGGGACCGCAGGGGCGCAGTATTTT	CASSSGTAGAQYF
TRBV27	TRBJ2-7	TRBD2	TGTGCCAGCAGTCGTCCCTCGGGGGGGTTGGTCGAGCAGTACTTC	CASSRPSGGLVEQYF
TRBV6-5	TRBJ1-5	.	TGTGCCAGCAGTTCCACAGGGATAGGGCCCCAGCATTTT	CASSSTGIGPQHF
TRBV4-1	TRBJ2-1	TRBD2	TGCGCCAGCAGCAAGCCTGCGGGAGGACTAAATGCGCAGTTCTTC	CASSKPAGGLNAQFF